This T cell receptor (beta chain) was obtained from a study of blood T cell repertoires in COVID-19. As for the study in general: There were acute and convalescent COVID-19 samples, and they came from the United States, Italy and Spain. Sample material is recorded as cDNA or gDNA derived from T cells, B-cell-depleted T cells, or PBMCs.

A Seattle source enrolled patients during active infection and followed them longitudinally. Original analysis: Amplifying reference gene primers gave estimates of nucleated cell counts. Sequencing was performed with immunoSEQ multiplex PCR; in TCRdb, only in-frame clones are kept and a portion is missing. V, J and clone size were drawn from that table, and D and trimming were deduced from the DNA. The sample shows about 68,000 clones, approximately 90% of them seen only once. CDR1 is MNHNS, CDR2 SASEGT, per germline. This CDR3 has 17 residues. After removal of 4 bases from V and 5 bases from J, the junction contained 11 bases not matched to a gene.

The chain has TRBV6-1 and TRBJ1-6, with 7 bases identical to TRBD1. The clonotype originates from a woman aged 45-60 years with COVID-19, enrolled during active disease. Sequenced sample: peripheral blood. The DNA for the CDR3 is TGTGCCAGCAGTGTTACAGGGGCCCCAAGGAATAATTCACCCCTCCACTTT. Translating it yields CASSVTGAPRNNSPLHF.